This T cell receptor (beta chain) was sequenced during a study of shared clonotypes between healthy human individuals. Clones were read by immunoSEQ multiplex PCR, and TCRdb kept only the in-frame ones, dropping some. The sample records about 680,000 clones, roughly 73% being singletons. Trimming removed 0 bases at V and 3 bases at J, with 6 bases between. The CDR3 runs to 14 residues. Germline V gives CDR1 LNHDA, CDR2 SQIVND (reference sequence). The V gene is TRBV19, the J gene TRBJ2-1; unclear D gene. This clonotype was sampled from a woman in her twenties or thirties in good health. The sequencing input was memory CD4+ T cells sorted from blood. The subset was: CD45RA-negative fraction. This chain's CDR3 is CASSIDGFYNEQFF. CDR3 DNA sequence: TGTGCCAGTAGTATAGACGGTTTCTACAATGAGCAGTTCTTC.